Shown below are 13 T cell receptor beta chains from a single sample sequenced in a study of OX40 agonist ivuxolimab in advanced cancers. Clones were sequenced by immunoSEQ multiplex PCR, and TCRdb holds only the in-frame ones, with some missing. The table shows 50,000 or so clones, with 86% occurring only once. The sequencing here drew on CD4+ or CD8+ T cells sorted from blood, taken in a trial of the OX40 agonist ivuxolimab. The receptor source for this set is an adult with an advanced solid tumor such as melanoma, head and neck, liver or kidney cancer.

V is TRBV5-4 and J is TRBJ1-2; the D gene is possibly TRBD1 (6 bases). V lost 5 bases, J lost 1 base, and 15 bases lay in between. In germline, CDR1 is SGHNT, CDR2 YYREEE (reference sequence). The CDR3 has 15 residues. In DNA form, the CDR3 reads TGTGCCAGCAGACTGGCGGGACACCTTAACTATGGCTACACCTTC. Encoded protein: CASRLAGHLNYGYTF.

The CDR3 loop reads CASSRRTFDNEQFF. In DNA, the CDR3 is TGTGCCAGCAGCCGACGGACTTTCGACAATGAGCAGTTCTTC. This chain connects TRBV7-2 to TRBJ2-1; possible D gene TRBD2, 5 bases. Germline V gene sequence: CDR1 SGHTA, CDR2 FQGNSA. This CDR3 contains 14 residues. Trimming cost V 5 bases and J 5 bases, with 13 bases left between them.

This sequence joins TRBV5-4 and TRBJ2-3; 14 nucleotides align to TRBD2. Germline CDR1 reads SGHNT; CDR2 reads YYREEE (reference sequence). Unmatched junction bases numbered 4, after V lost 4 bases and J lost 3 bases. The CDR3 consists of 16 residues. This CDR3 reads CASSKGLAGETDTQYF. Written as DNA, the CDR3 is TGTGCCAGCAGCAAGGGACTAGCGGGAGAAACAGATACGCAGTATTTT.

The chain joins TRBV19 to TRBJ2-1; 9 positions match TRBD2. Trimming at V came to 4 bases and at J to 0 bases, leaving 4 bases not matched to a gene. Germline V gives CDR1 LNHDA, CDR2 SQIVND (reference sequence). CDR3 length: 16 amino acids. CDR3 loop: CASSTGLANSYNEQFF. The CDR3 DNA follows: TGTGCCAGTAGTACCGGACTAGCGAACTCCTACAATGAGCAGTTCTTC.

The chain uses TRBV28 and TRBJ2-7, with 7 nucleotides matching TRBD1. The CDR3 has 14 amino acids. Germline V gene data show CDR1 as MDHEN and CDR2 as SYDVKM. The junction had 4 bases not matched to a gene; V was cut back by 3 bases and J by 2 bases. The CDR3 nucleotides are TGTGCCAGCAGTTTGGGGGACAGACCCTACGAGCAGTACTTC. Translating gives CASSLGDRPYEQYF.

The CDR3 is CASSKQNRDRNPNQPQHF. CDR3 nucleotide sequence: TGTGCCAGCAGCAAACAAAACCGGGACAGGAATCCCAATCAGCCCCAGCATTTT. The J gene is TRBJ1-5, the V gene TRBV21-1; TRBD1, as called in the table, went unchecked against the DNA. TRBV21-1 is a known pseudogene. There are 18 residues in the CDR3.

This clone was counted a few times. The rearrangement joins TRBV6-5 to TRBJ1-1; the match to TRBD1 covers 7 bases. Germline CDR1 reads MNHEY; CDR2 reads SVGAGI. V gave up 10 bases and J gave up 0 bases; unmatched junction bases: 8. The length of the CDR3 is 14 residues. CDR3 sequence: CATRTGTVNTEAFF. CDR3 sequence (DNA): TGTGCCACCAGAACCGGGACAGTGAACACTGAAGCTTTCTTT.

The rearrangement joins TRBV4-1 to TRBJ2-2, with D perhaps given as TRBD1 or TRBD2 (6 bases each). The CDR3 contains 17 residues. V gave up 2 bases and J gave up 7 bases, with 20 bases separating them. Germline CDR1 is MGHRA and CDR2 is YSYEKL. The CDR3 bases are TGCGCCAGCAGCCAACCCCCGGGGGCAGGTTCCGGCGGGGAGCTGTTTTTT. Its translation is CASSQPPGAGSGGELFF.

The V gene is TRBV11-2, the J gene TRBJ2-7; TRBD2 agrees at 11 bases. The junction had 3 bases not matched to a gene; V was cut back by 3 bases and J by 5 bases. Per germline, CDR1 SGHAT and CDR2 FQNNGV. There are 14 residues in the CDR3. CDR3 DNA: TGTGCCAGCAGCTTTACTAGCGGGAGCGACGAGCAGTACTTC. This gives the protein CASSFTSGSDEQYF.

V gene TRBV11-3 combines with J gene TRBJ2-3; D possibly corresponds to TRBD2 (6 bases). CDR3 size: 18 residues. The V end was cut by 7 bases, the J end by 0 bases, with 23 bases between. Germline values: CDR1 SGHNT, CDR2 YENEEA. CDR3 nucleotides: TGTGCCAGCACCATGGGACTTAGGTTTAAGCTTAGCACAGATACGCAGTATTTT. Amino acid sequence: CASTMGLRFKLSTDTQYF.

The rearrangement uses TRBV20-1 and TRBJ1-3; D gene unclear. Trimming shortened V by 5 bases and J by 5 bases, and 7 bases separated the two germline ends. The CDR3 sequence is 11 residues long. CDR1 DFQATT and CDR2 SNEGSKA come from the germline V gene (reference sequence). CDR3 region: CSAERRNTIYF. CDR3 DNA: TGCAGTGCTGAACGCAGAAACACCATATATTTT.

V gene TRBV6-1 combines with J gene TRBJ2-7, with D possibly being TRBD2 (5 bases). CDR3 length: 12 amino acids. In germline, CDR1 is MNHNS, CDR2 SASEGT. The V end lost 11 bases, the J end lost 7 bases, and 18 bases lay between the germline ends. CDR3 protein: CAGKRELGEQYF. The CDR3 DNA sequence: TGTGCCGGGAAAAGAGAACTAGGGGAGCAGTACTTC.

The chain employs TRBV11-2 and TRBJ2-1; the D is unclear. CDR1 and CDR2 (germline): SGHAT, FQNNGV. This CDR3 spans 13 amino acids. V gave up 2 bases and J gave up 3 bases, with 5 bases separating them. The chain's CDR3 is CASSLRLYNEQFF. The DNA of the CDR3 is TGTGCCAGCAGCTTACGACTCTACAATGAGCAGTTCTTC.